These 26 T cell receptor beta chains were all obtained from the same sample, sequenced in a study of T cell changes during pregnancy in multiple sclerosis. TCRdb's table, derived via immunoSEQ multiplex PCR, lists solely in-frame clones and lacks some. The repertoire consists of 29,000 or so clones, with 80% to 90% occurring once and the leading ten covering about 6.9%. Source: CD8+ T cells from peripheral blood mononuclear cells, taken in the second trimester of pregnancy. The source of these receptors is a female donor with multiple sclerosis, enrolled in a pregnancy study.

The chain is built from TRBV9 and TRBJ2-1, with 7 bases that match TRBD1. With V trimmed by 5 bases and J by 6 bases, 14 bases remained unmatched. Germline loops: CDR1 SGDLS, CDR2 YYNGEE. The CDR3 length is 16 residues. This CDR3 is CASSGTATGISNEQFF. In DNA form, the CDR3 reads TGTGCCAGCAGTGGGACCGCGACAGGGATAAGCAATGAGCAGTTCTTC.

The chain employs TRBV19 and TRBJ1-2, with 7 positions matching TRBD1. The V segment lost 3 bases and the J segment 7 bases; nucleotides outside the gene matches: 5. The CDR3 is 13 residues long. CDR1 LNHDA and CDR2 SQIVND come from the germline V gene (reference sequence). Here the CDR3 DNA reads TGTGCCAGTAGTATCCAAGAGGGGGCTGGCTACACCTTC. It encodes CASSIQEGAGYTF.

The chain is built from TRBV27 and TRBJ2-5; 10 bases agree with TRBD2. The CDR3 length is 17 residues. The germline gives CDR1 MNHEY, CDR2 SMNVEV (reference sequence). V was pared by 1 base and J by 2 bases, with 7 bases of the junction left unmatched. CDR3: CASSLWASGGQQETQYF. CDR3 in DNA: TGTGCCAGCAGTTTATGGGCTAGCGGGGGCCAACAAGAGACCCAGTACTTC.

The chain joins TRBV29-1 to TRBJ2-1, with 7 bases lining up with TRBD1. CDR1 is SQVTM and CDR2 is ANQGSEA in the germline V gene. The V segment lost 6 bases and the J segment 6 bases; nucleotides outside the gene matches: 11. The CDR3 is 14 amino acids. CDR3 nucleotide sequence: TGCAGCGTGGCCGGGACAGAGAACCTCAATGAGCAGTTCTTC. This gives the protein CSVAGTENLNEQFF.

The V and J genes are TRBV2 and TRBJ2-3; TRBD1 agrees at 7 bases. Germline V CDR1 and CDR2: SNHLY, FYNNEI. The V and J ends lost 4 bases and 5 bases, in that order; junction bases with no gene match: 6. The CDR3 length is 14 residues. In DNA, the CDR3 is TGTGCCAGCAGTGTTCTAGGGGGCGAAGATACGCAGTATTTT. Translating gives CASSVLGGEDTQYF.

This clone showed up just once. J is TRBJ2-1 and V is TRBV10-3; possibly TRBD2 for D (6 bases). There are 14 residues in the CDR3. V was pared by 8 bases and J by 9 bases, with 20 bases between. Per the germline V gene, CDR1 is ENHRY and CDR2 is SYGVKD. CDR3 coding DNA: TGTGCCATCGGCCGGGAGACGGTAACTCGTGAGCAGTTCTTC. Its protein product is CAIGRETVTREQFF.

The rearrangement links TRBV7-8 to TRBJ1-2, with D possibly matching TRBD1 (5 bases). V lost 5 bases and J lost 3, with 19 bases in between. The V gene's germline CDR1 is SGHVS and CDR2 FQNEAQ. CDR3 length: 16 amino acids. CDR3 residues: CASSPTQGATYYGYTF. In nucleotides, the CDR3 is TGTGCCAGCAGCCCAACTCAGGGTGCCACTTACTATGGCTACACCTTC.

The chain's CDR3 is CASSSPGLFQFEAFF. The CDR3 bases are TGTGCCAGCAGCTCGCCGGGACTCTTCCAATTTGAAGCTTTCTTT. This sequence joins TRBV7-9 and TRBJ1-1, with a tentative D call TRBD1 (5 bases). This CDR3 has 15 amino acids. Germline V gives CDR1 SEHNR, CDR2 FQNEAQ (reference sequence). The ends were cut back, 4 bases at V and 7 bases at J, with 19 bases in the middle. The full variable domain, its missing parts supplied by reference TRBV7-9 and TRBJ1-1, is DTGVSQNPRHKITKRGQNVTFRCDPISEHNRLYWYRQTLGQGPEFLTYFQNEAQLEKSRLLSDRFSAERPKGSFSTLEIQRTEQGDSAMYLCASSSPGLFQFEAFFGQGTRLTVV.

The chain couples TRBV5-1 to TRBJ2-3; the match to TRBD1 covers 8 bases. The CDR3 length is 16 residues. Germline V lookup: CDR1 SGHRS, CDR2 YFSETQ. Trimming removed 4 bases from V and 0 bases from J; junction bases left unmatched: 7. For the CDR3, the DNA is TGCGCCAGCAGCCTGCGGCAGGGGGCTAGCACAGATACGCAGTATTTT. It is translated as CASSLRQGASTDTQYF.

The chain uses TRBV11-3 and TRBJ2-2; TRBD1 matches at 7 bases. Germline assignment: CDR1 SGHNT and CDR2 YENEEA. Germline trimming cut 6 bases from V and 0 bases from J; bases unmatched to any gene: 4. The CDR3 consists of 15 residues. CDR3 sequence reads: CASSRDSSNTGELFF. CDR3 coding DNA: TGTGCCAGCAGTCGGGACAGCTCGAACACCGGGGAGCTGTTTTTT.

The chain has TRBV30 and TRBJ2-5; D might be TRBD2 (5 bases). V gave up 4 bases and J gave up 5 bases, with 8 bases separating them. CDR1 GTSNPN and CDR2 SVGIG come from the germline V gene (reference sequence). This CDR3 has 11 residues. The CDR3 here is CAWKLGETQYF. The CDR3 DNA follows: TGTGCCTGGAAACTAGGGGAGACCCAGTACTTC.

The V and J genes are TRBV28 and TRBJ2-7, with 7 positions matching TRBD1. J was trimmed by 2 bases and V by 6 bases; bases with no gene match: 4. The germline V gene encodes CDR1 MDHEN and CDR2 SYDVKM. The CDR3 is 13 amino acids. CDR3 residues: CASSPGQTYEQYF. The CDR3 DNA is TGTGCCAGCAGCCCGGGACAGACCTACGAGCAGTACTTC.

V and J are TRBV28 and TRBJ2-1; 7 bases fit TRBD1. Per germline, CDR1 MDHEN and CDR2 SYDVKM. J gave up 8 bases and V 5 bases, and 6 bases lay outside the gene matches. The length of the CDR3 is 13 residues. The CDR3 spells CASSPYRGDEQFF. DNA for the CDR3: TGTGCCAGCAGTCCATACAGGGGCGATGAGCAGTTCTTC.

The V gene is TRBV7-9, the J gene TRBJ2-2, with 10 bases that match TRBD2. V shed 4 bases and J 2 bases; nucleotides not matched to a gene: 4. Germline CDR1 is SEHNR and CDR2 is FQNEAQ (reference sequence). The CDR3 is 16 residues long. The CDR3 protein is CASSSLAGGNTGELFF. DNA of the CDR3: TGTGCCAGCAGCTCCTTAGCGGGAGGCAACACCGGGGAGCTGTTTTTT.

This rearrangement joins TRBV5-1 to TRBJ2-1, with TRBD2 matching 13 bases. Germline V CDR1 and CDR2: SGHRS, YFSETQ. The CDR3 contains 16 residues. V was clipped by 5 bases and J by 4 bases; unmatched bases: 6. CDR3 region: CASRTKTSGRYNEQFF. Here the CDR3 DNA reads TGCGCCAGCAGGACGAAGACTAGCGGGAGGTACAATGAGCAGTTCTTC. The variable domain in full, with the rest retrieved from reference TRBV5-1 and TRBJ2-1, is KAGVTQTPRYLIKTRGQQVTLSCSPISGHRSVSWYQQTPGQGLQFLFEYFSETQRNKGNFPGRFSGRQFSNSRSEMNVSTLELGDSALYLCASRTKTSGRYNEQFFGPGTRLTVL.

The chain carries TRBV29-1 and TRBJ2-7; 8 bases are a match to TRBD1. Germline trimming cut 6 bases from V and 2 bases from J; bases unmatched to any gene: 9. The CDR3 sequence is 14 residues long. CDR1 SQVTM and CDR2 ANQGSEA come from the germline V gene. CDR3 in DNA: TGCAGCGTAGTAACGACAGGGGAACCCTACGAGCAGTACTTC. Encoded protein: CSVVTTGEPYEQYF.

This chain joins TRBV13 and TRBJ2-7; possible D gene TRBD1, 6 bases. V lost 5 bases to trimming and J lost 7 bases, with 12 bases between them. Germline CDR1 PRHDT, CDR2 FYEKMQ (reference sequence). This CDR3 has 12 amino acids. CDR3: CASSARGVEQYF. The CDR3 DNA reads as TGTGCCAGCAGCGCCAGGGGAGTTGAGCAGTACTTC.

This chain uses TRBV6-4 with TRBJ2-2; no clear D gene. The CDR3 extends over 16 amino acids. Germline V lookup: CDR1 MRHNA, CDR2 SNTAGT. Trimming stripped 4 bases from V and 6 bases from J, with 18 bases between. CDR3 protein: CASSAHSSPRSGELFF. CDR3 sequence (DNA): TGTGCCAGCAGTGCCCACTCGTCCCCGAGGTCCGGGGAGCTGTTTTTT.

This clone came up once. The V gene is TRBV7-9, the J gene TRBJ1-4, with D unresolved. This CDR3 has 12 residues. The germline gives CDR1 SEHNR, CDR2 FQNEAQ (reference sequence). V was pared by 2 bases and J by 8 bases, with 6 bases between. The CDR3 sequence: CASSLIQEKLFF. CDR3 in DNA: TGTGCCAGCAGCTTAATACAGGAAAAACTGTTTTTT.

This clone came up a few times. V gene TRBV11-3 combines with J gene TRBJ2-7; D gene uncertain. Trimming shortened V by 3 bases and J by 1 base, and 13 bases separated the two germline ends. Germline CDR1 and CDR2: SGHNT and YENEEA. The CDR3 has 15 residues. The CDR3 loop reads CASSLAGQPSYEQYF. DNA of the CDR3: TGTGCCAGCAGCTTGGCTGGGCAACCTTCCTACGAGCAGTACTTC.

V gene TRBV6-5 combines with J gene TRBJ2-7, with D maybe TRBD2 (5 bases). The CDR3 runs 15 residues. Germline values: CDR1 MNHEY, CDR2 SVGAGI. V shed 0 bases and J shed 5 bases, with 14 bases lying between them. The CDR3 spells CASSYSGEGSHEQYF. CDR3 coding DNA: TGTGCCAGCAGTTACTCGGGAGAGGGTTCCCACGAGCAGTACTTC.

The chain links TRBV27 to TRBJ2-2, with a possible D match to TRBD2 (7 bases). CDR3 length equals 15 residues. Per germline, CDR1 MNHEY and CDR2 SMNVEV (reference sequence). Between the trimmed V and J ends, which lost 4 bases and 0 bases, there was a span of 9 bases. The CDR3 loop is CASSWGGSNTGELFF. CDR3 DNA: TGTGCCAGCAGTTGGGGGGGCTCGAACACCGGGGAGCTGTTTTTT.

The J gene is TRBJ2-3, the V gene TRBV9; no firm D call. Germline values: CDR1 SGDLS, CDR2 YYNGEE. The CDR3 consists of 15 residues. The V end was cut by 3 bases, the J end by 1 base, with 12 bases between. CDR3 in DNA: TGTGCCAGCAGCGATTCCTCCTATGGCACAGATACGCAGTATTTT. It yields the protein CASSDSSYGTDTQYF. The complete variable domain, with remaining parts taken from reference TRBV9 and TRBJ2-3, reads DSGVTQTPKHLITATGQRVTLRCSPRSGDLSVYWYQQSLDQGLQFLIQYYNGEERAKGNILERFSAQQFPDLHSELNLSSLELGDSALYFCASSDSSYGTDTQYFGPGTRLTVL.

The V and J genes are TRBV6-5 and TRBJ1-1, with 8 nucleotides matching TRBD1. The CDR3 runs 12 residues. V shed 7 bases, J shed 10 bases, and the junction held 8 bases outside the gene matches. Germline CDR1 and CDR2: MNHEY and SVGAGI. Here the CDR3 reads CASKEQGEAAFF. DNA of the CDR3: TGTGCCAGCAAAGAACAGGGGGAAGCAGCTTTCTTT.

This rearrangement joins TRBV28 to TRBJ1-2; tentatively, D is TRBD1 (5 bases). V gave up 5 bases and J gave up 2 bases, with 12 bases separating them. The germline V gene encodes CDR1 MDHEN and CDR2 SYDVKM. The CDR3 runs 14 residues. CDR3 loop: CASSPPAGNYGYTF. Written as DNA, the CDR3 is TGTGCCAGCAGTCCGCCGGCAGGGAACTATGGCTACACCTTC.

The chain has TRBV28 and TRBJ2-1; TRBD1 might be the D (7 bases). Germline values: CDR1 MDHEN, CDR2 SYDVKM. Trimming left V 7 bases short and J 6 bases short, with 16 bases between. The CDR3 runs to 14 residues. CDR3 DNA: TGTGCCAGCACTTGGACGGAGGGGGCCAATGAGCAGTTCTTC. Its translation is CASTWTEGANEQFF. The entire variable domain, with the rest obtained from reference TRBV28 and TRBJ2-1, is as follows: DVKVTQSSRYLVKRTGEKVFLECVQDMDHENMFWYRQDPGLGLRLIYFSYDVKMKEKGDIPEGYSVSREKKERFSLILESASTNQTSMYLCASTWTEGANEQFFGPGTRLTVL.